This T cell receptor (beta chain) was obtained from a study of blood T cells in healthy people across ages. This clonotype was observed a few times. What it recognizes is unknown. Using a J-beta primer mix together with a sample-barcoded 5' primer, a second PCR was run for roughly 6 to 12 cycles. MiXCR was run by TCRdb on the 5' RACE reads, yielding one entry per CDR3 protein. The table records under 800,000 distinct CDR3 sequences, under 25% of them present only once. Study observations and caveats: Roughly linear declines in TCR beta diversity per million T cells occurred with age. Lack of knowledge of donor CMV status possibly confounded expanded clonotype changes.

Researchers report isolating at least 7 million PBMCs per sample. Per individual sample, total RNA of at least 6 micrograms was extracted. CDR1 and CDR2 from the germline V gene are MNHEY and SVGEGT. This CDR3 has 14 residues. The sequenced material came from blood. This chain uses TRBV6-2 or TRBV6-3 with TRBJ2-5; the match to TRBD2 covers 8 bases. The DNA end is a closer match to TRBJ2-7, so the J assignment may be wrong. The clonotype was recovered from an older man in good health. The CDR3 reads CASRTGTRLYEQYF. The DNA of the CDR3 is TGTGCCAGCAGGACCGGGACTAGGCTTTACGAGCAGTACTTC.